The entry below gives a single TCR beta chain sequence along with its context. Its antigen remains unknown. The data stem from a study of T cell responses to AZD1222 COVID-19 vaccine. Findings and limits, study-wide: Spike-specific TCR breadth and depth went up after people got two AZD1222 doses. Clonal diversity may have been underestimated in mostly white British donors.

Sequenced by immunoSEQ multiplex PCR; TCRdb stores in-frame clones only, minus some. This sample has about 120,000 clones, with around 88% found just once. Germline CDR1 is SGHTA and CDR2 is FQGTGA. The CDR3 loop spans 16 amino acids. Trimming took 5 bases from V and 8 from J, leaving 22 bases between them. V and J are TRBV7-3 and TRBJ2-1; D possibly matches TRBD1 or TRBD2 (5 bases each). This clonotype was obtained from an adult who received the AZD1222 COVID-19 vaccine. Sequenced here: peripheral blood, sampled 28 days after the second AZD1222 dose. CDR3 protein: CASSENRDRGSHEQFF. CDR3 coding DNA: TGTGCCAGCAGCGAAAACCGGGACCGGGGTTCCCATGAGCAGTTCTTC. Full variable domain (missing parts from reference TRBV7-3 and TRBJ2-1): GAGVSQTPSNKVTEKGKYVELRCDPISGHTALYWYRQSLGQGPEFLIYFQGTGAADDSGLPNDRFFAVRPEGSVSTLKIQRTERGDSAVYLCASSENRDRGSHEQFFGPGTRLTVL.